These 11 T cell receptor beta chains came from one sample sequenced in a study of blood T cell repertoires in COVID-19. Generated by immunoSEQ multiplex PCR, the TCRdb table keeps only in-frame clones and is missing some. The data contain 150,000 to 200,000 clones, approximately 88% of them singletons. The sequenced sample consisted of PBMCs or T cells enriched from blood (not recorded which). Every receptor here comes from a young woman who had recovered from COVID-19.

The rearrangement joins TRBV18 to TRBJ2-1; tentative D call: TRBD1 (5 bases). The V gene's germline CDR1 is KGHSH and CDR2 LQKENI. The CDR3 covers 14 residues. Trimming took 6 bases from V and 3 from J, leaving 12 bases between them. The CDR3 here is CASSHDRNYNEQFF. The CDR3 DNA follows: TGTGCCAGCTCCCATGACAGAAACTACAATGAGCAGTTCTTC.

The chain couples TRBV28 to TRBJ1-6; tentative D call: TRBD1 (5 bases). CDR3 length equals 15 residues. Germline CDR1 reads MDHEN; CDR2 reads SYDVKM. The germline V and J ends were trimmed by 3 bases and 9 bases, with 15 bases remaining between them. This CDR3 reads CASSFPDSPISPLHF. CDR3 bases: TGTGCCAGCAGTTTCCCCGACAGCCCCATTTCACCCCTCCACTTT.

This chain joins TRBV6-5 and TRBJ2-3; a weak D match, TRBD1 (5 bases). This CDR3 spans 15 amino acids. Germline CDR1 MNHEY, CDR2 SVGAGI. The ends were cut back, 6 bases at V and 1 base at J, with 14 bases in the middle. In DNA, the CDR3 is TGTGCCAGCAGCCTTTGGCTGGGGCGCACAGATACGCAGTATTTT. It specifies CASSLWLGRTDTQYF.

In this sample, this clone turned up a few times. The chain has TRBV6-6 and TRBJ2-2, with TRBD2 matching over 7 bases. The trim removed 5 bases at V and 4 bases at J, leaving 13 bases unmatched. CDR1 and CDR2 (germline): MNHNY, SVGAGI (reference sequence). The CDR3 runs to 17 residues. In nucleotides, the CDR3 is TGTGCCAGCAGTCTAGCGGCCGTGACTCAGGGCACCGGGGAGCTGTTTTTT. This gives the protein CASSLAAVTQGTGELFF.

The V and J genes are TRBV7-9 and TRBJ1-1; TRBD1 is a possible D gene (6 bases). V was shortened by 6 bases and J by 11 bases, with 19 bases between the two germline ends. This CDR3 spans 13 amino acids. Germline V gene sequence: CDR1 SEHNR, CDR2 FQNEAQ (reference sequence). CDR3 sequence (DNA): TGTGCCAGCAGACTAGATCAAGGGGGAAACGCTTTCTTT. Its translation: CASRLDQGGNAFF.

The chain is built from TRBV7-2 and TRBJ2-7; 11 nucleotides line up with TRBD2. Germline loops: CDR1 SGHTA, CDR2 FQGNSA. CDR3 length equals 14 residues. V shed 3 bases and J 7 bases; nucleotides not matched to a gene: 5. CDR3 sequence: CASSFQLAGEEQYF. In nucleotides, the CDR3 is TGTGCCAGCAGCTTTCAACTAGCGGGAGAAGAGCAGTACTTC.

The V call is TRBV11-2, the J call TRBJ2-3, with D perhaps matching TRBD2 (6 bases). Germline CDR1 reads SGHAT; CDR2 reads FQNNGV. Trimming pared 4 bases from V and 3 bases from J, leaving 20 bases between. CDR3 length: 17 residues. The CDR3: CASSSKALIGLTDTQYF. CDR3 nucleotide sequence: TGTGCCAGCAGCTCTAAGGCCCTCATTGGACTAACAGATACGCAGTATTTT.

The chain uses TRBV28 and TRBJ2-2; 8 nucleotides line up with TRBD1. The CDR3 totals 16 residues. The germline CDR1 and CDR2 sequences are MDHEN and SYDVKM. Trimming cost V 5 bases and J 4 bases; bases outside gene matches: 9. CDR3 sequence (DNA): TGTGCCAGCAGTCCCCCCCAGGGGGCGTTCACCGGGGAGCTGTTTTTT. It specifies CASSPPQGAFTGELFF. The full variable domain, its missing parts supplied by reference TRBV28 and TRBJ2-2, is DVKVTQSSRYLVKRTGEKVFLECVQDMDHENMFWYRQDPGLGLRLIYFSYDVKMKEKGDIPEGYSVSREKKERFSLILESASTNQTSMYLCASSPPQGAFTGELFFGEGSRLTVL.

This clone was found a few times. The chain recombines TRBV11-2 with TRBJ1-3; tentatively, D is TRBD1 (5 bases). Trimming cost V 5 bases and J 3 bases, with 14 bases left between them. The CDR3 covers 15 residues. Germline CDR1 reads SGHAT; CDR2 reads FQNNGV. CDR3 in DNA: TGTGCCAGCAGCCCTGGGGGGGTCGGTGGAAACACCATATATTTT. Translation gives CASSPGGVGGNTIYF. Using reference TRBV11-2 and TRBJ1-3 for the parts outside the CDR3, the full variable domain is EAGVAQSPRYKIIEKRQSVAFWCNPISGHATLYWYQQILGQGPKLLIQFQNNGVVDDSQLPKDRFSAERLKGVDSTLKIQPAKLEDSAVYLCASSPGGVGGNTIYFGEGSWLTVV.

The chain has TRBV6-2 or TRBV6-3 and TRBJ1-5, with TRBD1 matching 9 bases. Germline V gives CDR1 MNHEY, CDR2 SVGEGT. The CDR3 is 16 amino acids. The V and J ends lost 2 bases and 9 bases, in that order; junction bases with no gene match: 11. The CDR3 DNA follows: TGTGCCAGCAGTTACATATCGGACAGGGGTGGATGGCCCCAGCATTTT. It specifies CASSYISDRGGWPQHF.

This clone was seen many times. The chain links TRBV6-5 to TRBJ2-3; 11 bases are shared with TRBD2. J gave up 3 bases and V 5 bases, and 4 bases lay outside the gene matches. CDR1 and CDR2 from the germline V gene are MNHEY and SVGAGI. The CDR3 runs 15 residues. The CDR3 sequence: CASSQTSGTTDTQYF. DNA of the CDR3: TGTGCCAGCAGTCAGACTAGCGGGACTACAGATACGCAGTATTTT.